This passage covers 29 T cell receptor beta chains from one sample sequenced in a study of cytomegalovirus exposure and HLA in healthy donors. The PCR ran on 60 Vbeta and 13 Jbeta primers. The data were produced by immunoSEQ multiplex PCR, yet TCRdb's version contains in-frame clones alone and is incomplete. In the table there are 120,000 to 150,000 clones, about three quarters of which are singletons. Sequenced material: PBMCs. The receptors here all came from a male donor in good health and CMV-seropositive.

CDR3 sequence: CASSPLARTDQFF. CDR3 nucleotide sequence: TGTGCCAGCTCACCACTTGCCAGGACAGACCAGTTCTTC. The chain has TRBV18 and TRBJ2-1; D may be TRBD1 (6 bases). Germline V gene sequence: CDR1 KGHSH, CDR2 LQKENI. V was clipped by 1 base and J by 13 bases, with 14 bases between them. The CDR3 runs 13 residues.

The chain employs TRBV6-6 and TRBJ2-3; 7 bases line up with TRBD1. CDR1 and CDR2 (germline): MNHNY, SVGAGI (reference sequence). V was clipped by 6 bases and J by 2 bases; unmatched bases: 11. The CDR3 has 16 amino acids. CDR3 region: CASSPWDSETTDTQYF. For the CDR3, the DNA is TGTGCCAGCAGCCCGTGGGACAGCGAGACCACAGATACGCAGTATTTT.

CDR3 loop: CASTTSGGASETQYF. The CDR3 nucleotides read TGTGCCAGCACGACTAGCGGGGGGGCCAGTGAGACCCAGTACTTC. This chain uses TRBV2 with TRBJ2-5; 14 positions match TRBD2. Unmatched junction bases numbered 6, after V lost 7 bases and J lost 5 bases. The length of the CDR3 is 15 residues. CDR1 and CDR2 (germline): SNHLY, FYNNEI.

The CDR3 DNA reads as TGTGCCAGCACGGGGGGACCCAACACCGGGGAGCTGTTTTTT. It yields the protein CASTGGPNTGELFF. The chain has TRBV25-1 and TRBJ2-2; 7 nucleotides line up with TRBD2. V was clipped by 7 bases and J by 2 bases; unmatched bases: 4. Germline V CDR1 and CDR2: MGHDK, SYGVNS. CDR3 size: 14 residues. The entire variable domain, with the rest obtained from reference TRBV25-1 and TRBJ2-2, is as follows: EADIYQTPRYLVIGTGKKITLECSQTMGHDKMYWYQQDPGMELHLIHYSYGVNSTEKGDLSSESTVSRIRTEHFPLTLESARPSHTSQYLCASTGGPNTGELFFGEGSRLTVL.

The CDR3 nucleotides read TGTGCCAGCAGTTGGGGACAGGGATTAATCCAGCCCCAGCATTTT. Its protein product is CASSWGQGLIQPQHF. The chain carries TRBV6-5 and TRBJ1-5; TRBD1 matches at 9 bases. The CDR3 sequence is 15 residues long. Losses at the gene ends were 4 bases for V and 7 bases for J; bases not matched to a gene: 8. Germline loops: CDR1 MNHEY, CDR2 SVGAGI.

The V call is TRBV7-9, the J call TRBJ1-4, with D perhaps TRBD1 (6 bases). In germline, CDR1 is SEHNR, CDR2 FQNEAQ (reference sequence). Trimming shortened V by 5 bases and J by 5 bases, and 18 bases separated the two germline ends. CDR3 size: 16 residues. CDR3 protein: CASSASTGHANEKLFF. The CDR3 nucleotides read TGTGCCAGCAGCGCCAGCACGGGACACGCAAATGAAAAACTGTTTTTT. The variable domain in full, completed from reference TRBV7-9 and TRBJ1-4, reads DTGVSQNPRHKITKRGQNVTFRCDPISEHNRLYWYRQTLGQGPEFLTYFQNEAQLEKSRLLSDRFSAERPKGSFSTLEIQRTEQGDSAMYLCASSASTGHANEKLFFGSGTQLSVL.

The genes are TRBV6-1 and TRBJ1-5; D is unresolved. The germline V and J ends were trimmed by 10 bases and 7 bases, with 20 bases remaining between them. The V gene's germline CDR1 is MNHNS and CDR2 SASEGT. CDR3 length: 14 amino acids. The CDR3 here is CAINDWTGSQPQHF. As DNA, the CDR3 is TGTGCCATCAACGATTGGACGGGGAGCCAGCCCCAGCATTTT.

In regard to this clone: At one of its ends the junction is not consistent with the germline gene, which may arise from a read error. This chain connects TRBV7-9 to TRBJ2-7; D may be TRBD2 (7 bases). Germline CDR1 and CDR2: SEHNR and FQNEAQ (reference sequence). The CDR3 spans 15 residues. The CDR3 spells CSSSLDGGGSYEQYF. The CDR3 DNA sequence: TGTTCCAGCAGCTTAGACGGGGGCGGGAGCTACGAGCAGTACTTC.

The chain joins TRBV7-3 to TRBJ1-5, with a tentative D call TRBD1 (5 bases). The CDR3 has 16 residues. Per germline, CDR1 SGHTA and CDR2 FQGTGA. V was cut by 1 base and J by 3 bases, with 13 bases left in between. In DNA, the CDR3 is TGTGCCAGCAGCTTAAATAGGGGCGCCTTCAATCAGCCCCAGCATTTT. It translates to CASSLNRGAFNQPQHF.

This chain joins TRBV5-6 and TRBJ1-5, with D unresolved. The CDR3 is made up of 15 amino acids. V shed 3 bases and J shed 0 bases, with 10 bases lying between them. Germline CDR1 and CDR2: SGHDT and YYEEEE. The CDR3 DNA reads as TGTGCCAGCAGCTCAGGAGGGAATAGCAATCAGCCCCAGCATTTT. It encodes CASSSGGNSNQPQHF. The full variable domain, its missing parts supplied by reference TRBV5-6 and TRBJ1-5, is DAGVTQSPTHLIKTRGQQVTLRCSPKSGHDTVSWYQQALGQGPQFIFQYYEEEERQRGNFPDRFSGHQFPNYSSELNVNALLLGDSALYLCASSSGGNSNQPQHFGDGTRLSIL.

This clone showed up just once. V usage is TRBV7-2 and J usage is TRBJ2-1; TRBD2 matches at 9 bases. J lost 2 bases, V lost 5 bases, and 7 bases had no gene match. Germline assignment: CDR1 SGHTA and CDR2 FQGNSA. The CDR3 is 16 amino acids. Written as DNA, the CDR3 is TGTGCCAGCAGCCTGGGACTAGCTCTTGCCTACAATGAGCAGTTCTTC. Its translation: CASSLGLALAYNEQFF.

This chain connects TRBV4-3 to TRBJ1-5; no reliable D call. The CDR3 consists of 15 residues. From germline, CDR1 is LGHNA and CDR2 YSLEER. The ends were cut back, 3 bases at V and 2 bases at J, with 11 bases in the middle. This chain's CDR3 is CASSQEGLGNQPQHF. The CDR3 DNA is TGCGCCAGCAGCCAGGAGGGATTGGGCAATCAGCCCCAGCATTTT.

Only a few counts were recorded for this clone. The chain carries TRBV11-1 and TRBJ2-1, with D possibly being TRBD2 (7 bases). V was cut by 3 bases and J by 7 bases, with 16 bases left in between. Germline V CDR1 and CDR2: SGHAT, FQDESV (reference sequence). The CDR3 covers 15 residues. CDR3 sequence reads: CASSLGGLARNEQFF. DNA of the CDR3: TGTGCCAGCAGCTTGGGGGGGCTAGCGAGGAATGAGCAGTTCTTC.

This chain links TRBV5-1 with TRBJ2-3, with D tentatively TRBD1 (5 bases). The CDR3 runs to 14 residues. Germline lookup yields CDR1 SGHRS and CDR2 YFSETQ. V dropped 2 bases and J dropped 2 bases, with 9 bases sitting between them. The CDR3 loop is CASSFLGPTDTQYF. The CDR3 DNA sequence: TGCGCCAGCAGCTTCTTGGGGCCCACAGATACGCAGTATTTT.

This clone occurred once. The chain employs TRBV29-1 and TRBJ1-1; D might be TRBD1 (5 bases). V lost 1 base and J 10 bases, leaving 13 bases between the germline ends. This CDR3 spans 12 amino acids. Germline lookup yields CDR1 SQVTM and CDR2 ANQGSEA. The CDR3 nucleotides read TGCAGCGTTGAAGGCCCTGGGGGAGGAGCTTTCTTT. This encodes CSVEGPGGGAFF.

V is TRBV5-1 and J is TRBJ2-2; D is possibly TRBD2 (5 bases). The CDR3 contains 15 residues. Germline V gene lookup returns CDR1 SGHRS and CDR2 YFSETQ. V lost 0 bases to trimming and J lost 5 bases, with 11 bases between them. The DNA of the CDR3 is TGCGCCAGCAGCTTGGGGCTAGCAGAAACCGGGGAGCTGTTTTTT. Protein product: CASSLGLAETGELFF.

The chain is built from TRBV7-9 and TRBJ1-2; D gene ambiguous. Germline V gives CDR1 SEHNR, CDR2 FQNEAQ (reference sequence). Deletions cut 1 base from V and 5 bases from J, with 8 bases between. The CDR3 is 13 amino acids. CDR3 nucleotide sequence: TGTGCCAGCAGCTTAGGCACAGATTATGGCTACACCTTC. Its translation: CASSLGTDYGYTF.

J is TRBJ2-3 and V is TRBV27; the match to TRBD2 covers 8 bases. The trim removed 2 bases at V and 5 bases at J, leaving 6 bases unmatched. Germline lookup yields CDR1 MNHEY and CDR2 SMNVEV (reference sequence). This CDR3 is 15 amino acids long. The CDR3 DNA reads TGTGCCAGCAGTTTACCCCCGGGGGGGGGAGATACGCAGTATTTT. As protein: CASSLPPGGGDTQYF.

This chain uses TRBV14 with TRBJ2-5, with D perhaps matching TRBD2 (6 bases). This CDR3 is built from 13 residues. Deletions cut 2 bases from V and 11 bases from J, with 15 bases between. Per germline, CDR1 SGHDN and CDR2 FVKESK. The DNA of the CDR3 is TGTGCCAGCAGCCAATGGGGACGGGAGCCGCAGTACTTC. Protein sequence: CASSQWGREPQYF.

This sequence joins TRBV9 and TRBJ2-7; TRBD1 matches at 7 bases. The CDR3 loop spans 16 amino acids. The germline V gene encodes CDR1 SGDLS and CDR2 YYNGEE. The V and J ends lost 0 bases and 0 bases, in that order; junction bases with no gene match: 6. The CDR3 DNA reads TGTGCCAGCAGCGTAGGCGACGGGACAGTCTCCTACGAGCAGTACTTC. This codes for CASSVGDGTVSYEQYF.

This clone was recorded once. The J gene is TRBJ1-3, the V gene TRBV7-9; 8 bases align to TRBD1. The CDR3 spans 15 residues. V was pared by 5 bases and J by 3 bases, with 6 bases of the junction left unmatched. The germline CDR1 and CDR2 sequences are SEHNR and FQNEAQ (reference sequence). CDR3 nucleotide sequence: TGTGCCAGCAGCACCCGACAGGGGTTTGGAAACACCATATATTTT. This sequence encodes CASSTRQGFGNTIYF. The entire variable domain, with the rest obtained from reference TRBV7-9 and TRBJ1-3, is as follows: DTGVSQNPRHKITKRGQNVTFRCDPISEHNRLYWYRQTLGQGPEFLTYFQNEAQLEKSRLLSDRFSAERPKGSFSTLEIQRTEQGDSAMYLCASSTRQGFGNTIYFGEGSWLTVV.

The V and J genes are TRBV19 and TRBJ1-4, with D possibly TRBD1 on 6 matching bases. Trimming removed 6 bases from V and 3 bases from J, with 11 bases in between. Germline assignment: CDR1 LNHDA and CDR2 SQIVND (reference sequence). The CDR3 covers 14 residues. CDR3: CASSPRQANEKLFF. CDR3 DNA: TGTGCCAGTAGCCCCAGACAGGCTAATGAAAAACTGTTTTTT.

The V and J genes are TRBV11-2 and TRBJ2-7, with 14 bases identical to TRBD2. The CDR3 has 13 residues. V shed 3 bases, J shed 12 bases, and the junction held 4 bases outside the gene matches. Germline CDR1 reads SGHAT; CDR2 reads FQNNGV. The CDR3 coding sequence is TGTGCCAGCAGCTTTGGACTAGCGGGGGGCCTGTACTTC. It yields the protein CASSFGLAGGLYF.

The CDR3 DNA is TGCGCCAGCAGTGAGGGGTCAGGGGCTGGCGAGCAGTACTTC. This codes for CASSEGSGAGEQYF. The J gene is TRBJ2-7, the V gene TRBV10-1, with D tentatively TRBD1 (6 bases). Between the trimmed V and J ends, which lost 2 bases and 6 bases, there was a span of 14 bases. Germline CDR1 WNHNN, CDR2 SYGVQD (reference sequence). This CDR3 has 14 amino acids.

This sequence joins TRBV7-8 and TRBJ2-5, with a weak D call TRBD2 (5 bases). V was clipped by 0 bases and J by 2 bases, with 16 bases between them. The CDR3 spans 17 residues. Per germline, CDR1 SGHVS and CDR2 FQNEAQ. Written as DNA, the CDR3 is TGTGCCAGCAGCTTAGCCCTGATACCAGCGGCTCAAGAGACCCAGTACTTC. Translation gives CASSLALIPAAQETQYF. Filled out from reference TRBV7-8 and TRBJ2-5, the complete variable domain reads GAGVSQSPRYKVAKRGQDVALRCDPISGHVSLFWYQQALGQGPEFLTYFQNEAQLDKSGLPSDRFFAERPEGSVSTLKIQRTQQEDSAVYLCASSLALIPAAQETQYFGPGTRLLVL.

The CDR3, as DNA: TGTGCCAGCAGTCTACGGGGGTTAAATCAGCCCCAGCATTTT. Its translation: CASSLRGLNQPQHF. The chain combines TRBV6-5 with TRBJ1-5, with D possibly TRBD1 on 5 matching bases. The V gene lost 5 bases and the J gene lost 4 bases, with 12 bases spanning the gap. Germline V CDR1 and CDR2: MNHEY, SVGAGI. This CDR3 comprises 14 residues.

The chain has TRBV30 and TRBJ2-3; 9 bases fit TRBD1. Trimming cost V 5 bases and J 10 bases; bases outside gene matches: 13. The CDR3 totals 14 residues. Per germline, CDR1 GTSNPN and CDR2 SVGIG (reference sequence). CDR3 nucleotides: TGTGCCTGGCTCTCGACAGGGGGGTCCCGTCCGCAGTATTTT. This codes for CAWLSTGGSRPQYF.

This chain links TRBV5-8 with TRBJ2-7, with a possible D match to TRBD2 (5 bases). CDR3 length: 13 residues. With 4 bases removed from V and 9 bases from J, the gap between germline ends came to 17 bases. CDR1 and CDR2 (germline): SGHTS, YDEGEE. CDR3 sequence: CASSRGPSLGQYF. CDR3 bases: TGTGCCAGCAGCCGTGGGCCTAGCCTCGGGCAGTACTTC.

J is TRBJ2-7 and V is TRBV19; a weak D match, TRBD1 (6 bases). Germline loops: CDR1 LNHDA, CDR2 SQIVND (reference sequence). The V and J ends lost 3 bases and 5 bases respectively, with 14 bases between them. This CDR3 is built from 14 residues. CDR3 in amino acids: CASSILGQFDEQYF. CDR3 nucleotides: TGTGCCAGTAGTATCTTAGGACAGTTCGACGAGCAGTACTTC.